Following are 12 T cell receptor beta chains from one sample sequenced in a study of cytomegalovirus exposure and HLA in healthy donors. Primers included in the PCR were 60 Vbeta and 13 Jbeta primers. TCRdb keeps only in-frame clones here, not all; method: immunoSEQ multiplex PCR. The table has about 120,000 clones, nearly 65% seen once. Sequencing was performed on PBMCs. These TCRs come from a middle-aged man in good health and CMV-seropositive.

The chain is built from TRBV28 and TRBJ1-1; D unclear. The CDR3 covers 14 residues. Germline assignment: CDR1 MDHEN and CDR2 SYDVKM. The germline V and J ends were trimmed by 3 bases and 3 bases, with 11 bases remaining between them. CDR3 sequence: CASSLAARDTEAFF. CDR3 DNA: TGTGCCAGCAGTTTGGCGGCTCGGGACACTGAAGCTTTCTTT.

The CDR3: CAISDDRQETQYF. The CDR3 DNA follows: TGTGCCATCAGTGATGACAGGCAAGAGACCCAGTACTTC. The V gene is TRBV10-3, the J gene TRBJ2-5, with D perhaps TRBD1 (6 bases). The V and J ends lost 3 bases and 2 bases respectively, with 7 bases between them. Germline CDR1 is ENHRY and CDR2 is SYGVKD. This CDR3 has 13 amino acids.

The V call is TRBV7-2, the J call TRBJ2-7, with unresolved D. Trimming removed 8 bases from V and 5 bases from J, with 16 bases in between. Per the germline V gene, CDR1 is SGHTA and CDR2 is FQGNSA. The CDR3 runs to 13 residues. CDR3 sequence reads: CASANQRSNEQYF. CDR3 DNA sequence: TGTGCCAGCGCGAACCAGCGAAGTAACGAGCAGTACTTC.

Here the CDR3 reads CASSTGVFEKLFF. The DNA of the CDR3 is TGTGCCAGCAGCACGGGGGTTTTTGAAAAACTGTTTTTT. The chain has TRBV27 and TRBJ1-4; tentatively, D is TRBD1 (5 bases). CDR1 is MNHEY and CDR2 is SMNVEV in the germline V gene (reference sequence). V lost 6 bases and J lost 7, with 12 bases in between. CDR3 size: 13 residues.

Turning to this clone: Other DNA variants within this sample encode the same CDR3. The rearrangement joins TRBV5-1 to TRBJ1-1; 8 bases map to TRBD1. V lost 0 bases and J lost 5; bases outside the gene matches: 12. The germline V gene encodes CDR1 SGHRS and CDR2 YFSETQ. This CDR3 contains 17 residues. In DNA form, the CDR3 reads TGCGCCAGCAGCTTGGGGGCAGTCAGGACAGGGCGGACTGAAGCTTTCTTT. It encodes CASSLGAVRTGRTEAFF. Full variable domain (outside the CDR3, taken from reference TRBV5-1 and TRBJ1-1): KAGVTQTPRYLIKTRGQQVTLSCSPISGHRSVSWYQQTPGQGLQFLFEYFSETQRNKGNFPGRFSGRQFSNSRSEMNVSTLELGDSALYLCASSLGAVRTGRTEAFFGQGTRLTVV.

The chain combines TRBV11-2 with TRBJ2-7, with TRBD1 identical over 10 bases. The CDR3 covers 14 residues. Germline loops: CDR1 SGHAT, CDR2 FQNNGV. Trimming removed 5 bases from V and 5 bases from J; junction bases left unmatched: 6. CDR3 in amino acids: CASSQSGTGDEQYF. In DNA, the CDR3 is TGTGCCAGCAGCCAGAGCGGGACAGGGGACGAGCAGTACTTC.

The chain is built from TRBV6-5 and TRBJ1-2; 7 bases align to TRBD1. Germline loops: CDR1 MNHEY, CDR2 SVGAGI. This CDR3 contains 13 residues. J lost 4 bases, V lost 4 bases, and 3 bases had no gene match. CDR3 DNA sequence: TGTGCCAGCAGTTTAGGGGGCGTCTATGGCTACACCTTC. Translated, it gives CASSLGGVYGYTF.

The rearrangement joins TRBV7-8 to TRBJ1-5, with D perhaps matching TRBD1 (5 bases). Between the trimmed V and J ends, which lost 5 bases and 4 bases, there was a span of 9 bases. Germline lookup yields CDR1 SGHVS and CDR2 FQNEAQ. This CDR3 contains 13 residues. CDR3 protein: CASSRNRNQPQHF. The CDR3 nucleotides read TGTGCCAGCAGCAGGAACAGGAATCAGCCCCAGCATTTT.

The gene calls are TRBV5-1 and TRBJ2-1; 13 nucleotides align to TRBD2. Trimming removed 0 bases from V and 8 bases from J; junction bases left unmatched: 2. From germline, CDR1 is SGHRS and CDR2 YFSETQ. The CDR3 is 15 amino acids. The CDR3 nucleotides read TGCGCCAGCAGCTTGGGACTAGCGGGAGGCGATGAGCAGTTCTTC. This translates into CASSLGLAGGDEQFF.

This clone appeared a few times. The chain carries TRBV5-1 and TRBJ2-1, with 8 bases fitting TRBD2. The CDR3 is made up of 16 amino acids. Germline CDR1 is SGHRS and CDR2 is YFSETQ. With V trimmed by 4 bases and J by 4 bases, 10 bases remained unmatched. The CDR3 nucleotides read TGCGCCAGCAGCACGAGCGGGGGAGAGTCGTACAATGAGCAGTTCTTC. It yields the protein CASSTSGGESYNEQFF.

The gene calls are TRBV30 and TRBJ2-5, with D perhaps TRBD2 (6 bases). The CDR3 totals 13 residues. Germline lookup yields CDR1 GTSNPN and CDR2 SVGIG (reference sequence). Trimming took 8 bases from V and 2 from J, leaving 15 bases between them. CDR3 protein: CALGRDVQETQYF. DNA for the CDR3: TGTGCCCTGGGGCGGGACGTACAAGAGACCCAGTACTTC.

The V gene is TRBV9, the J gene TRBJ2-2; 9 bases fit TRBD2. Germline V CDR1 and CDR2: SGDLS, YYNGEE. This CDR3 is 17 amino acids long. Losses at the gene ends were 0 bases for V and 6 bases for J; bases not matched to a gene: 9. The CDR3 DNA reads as TGTGCCAGCAGCGTAGGTGTGGGCGGGAGGGCCCCCGGGGAGCTGTTTTTT. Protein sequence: CASSVGVGGRAPGELFF.